What follows describes a single T cell receptor beta chain. This sample was included in a study of control samples from healthy donors and cancer patients. TCRdb's copy holds only in-frame clones and misses some; the assay was immunoSEQ multiplex PCR. This sample carries 70,000 or so clones, roughly 84% of them seen once, and the ten largest clones take approximately 2.9%. CDR1 SGHDT and CDR2 YYEEEE come from the germline V gene. The CDR3 spans 14 residues. V was clipped by 2 bases and J by 1 base, with 9 bases between them. Sequenced material: PBMCs. This TCR came from a woman between 45 and 60 years old with lung cancer. The J gene is TRBJ1-2, the V gene TRBV5-6, with D hard to call. The CDR3 DNA sequence: TGTGCCAGCAGCTTCCTGAGGGTTAACTATGGCTACACCTTC. It specifies CASSFLRVNYGYTF.